The 13 T cell receptor beta chains listed next were all sequenced from one sample in a study of early T cells in non-severe SARS-CoV-2 infection. TCRdb processed the 5' RACE reads anew with MiXCR; each CDR3 protein has one entry. The sample has about 130,000 distinct CDR3 sequences, more than 12% seen once; the top ten hold 20% to 25%. Material: whole blood. These receptors originate from an adult who was a healthcare worker with PCR-confirmed SARS-CoV-2 infection or an uninfected control (not recorded which).

This clonotype was detected a few times. The V and J genes are TRBV9 and TRBJ2-2; D could derive from TRBD1 or TRBD2 (5 bases each). Germline V gives CDR1 SGDLS, CDR2 YYNGEE. V was trimmed by 2 bases and J by 6 bases, leaving 14 bases between them. The length of the CDR3 is 15 residues. In DNA, the CDR3 is TGTGCCAGCAGCGTGAGGGACGGCGGCTCCGGGGAGCTGTTTTTT. This codes for CASSVRDGGSGELFF. Together with reference TRBV9 and TRBJ2-2, the CDR3 gives the full variable domain: DSGVTQTPKHLITATGQRVTLRCSPRSGDLSVYWYQQSLDQGLQFLIQYYNGEERAKGNILERFSAQQFPDLHSELNLSSLELGDSALYFCASSVRDGGSGELFFGEGSRLTVL.

The chain combines TRBV29-1 with TRBJ1-5, with 7 positions matching TRBD1. Germline V lookup: CDR1 SQVTM, CDR2 ANQGSEA. Trimming at V came to 6 bases and at J to 4 bases, leaving 3 bases not matched to a gene. The CDR3 length is 12 residues. The CDR3 DNA is TGCAGCGTAGGGACAGTAAATCAGCCCCAGCATTTT. Protein sequence: CSVGTVNQPQHF.

The chain couples TRBV3-1 to TRBJ2-7; unclear D gene. Germline CDR1 is LGHDT and CDR2 is YNNKEL (reference sequence). V dropped 4 bases and J dropped 0 bases, with 10 bases sitting between them. This CDR3 comprises 14 residues. The CDR3 DNA is TGTGCCAGCAGCCCTGCTCTCGGCTCCTACGAGCAGTACTTC. It codes for CASSPALGSYEQYF.

The rearrangement uses TRBV18 and TRBJ2-2; D possibly corresponds to TRBD2 (5 bases). With 1 base removed from V and 7 bases from J, the gap between germline ends came to 7 bases. CDR1 and CDR2 from the germline V gene are KGHSH and LQKENI. This CDR3 contains 13 residues. Here the CDR3 reads CASSPRENGELFF. CDR3 in DNA: TGTGCCAGCTCACCACGGGAGAACGGGGAGCTGTTTTTT.

This chain connects TRBV20-1 to TRBJ1-3; D is unresolved. Trimming removed 1 base from V and 4 bases from J, with 8 bases in between. The CDR3 runs 13 residues. CDR1 DFQATT and CDR2 SNEGSKA come from the germline V gene (reference sequence). CDR3 nucleotides: TGCAGTGCTAGAGTCGTACAGGGAAACACCATATATTTT. This gives the protein CSARVVQGNTIYF.

The CDR3 sequence is CSASPLAGGYNEQFF. The CDR3 coding sequence is TGCAGTGCTTCCCCCCTAGCGGGGGGGTACAATGAGCAGTTCTTC. The rearrangement links TRBV20-1 to TRBJ2-1, with 12 bases lining up with TRBD2. The germline gives CDR1 DFQATT, CDR2 SNEGSKA (reference sequence). The CDR3 spans 15 residues. J gave up 4 bases and V 5 bases, and 6 bases lay outside the gene matches.

This clonotype came up many times. This chain joins TRBV11-2 and TRBJ1-5; 7 nucleotides line up with TRBD1. The J segment lost 6 bases and the V segment lost 5 bases, leaving 7 bases of the junction unmatched. Germline assignment: CDR1 SGHAT and CDR2 FQNNGV. The CDR3 covers 14 residues. CDR3 DNA: TGTGCCAGCAGCCCCGGGCCAGGGGGTCAGCCCCAGCATTTT. This sequence encodes CASSPGPGGQPQHF.

The rearrangement uses TRBV6-2 or TRBV6-3 and TRBJ1-1; D uncertain. The CDR3 spans 13 residues. V gave up 8 bases and J gave up 7 bases, with 17 bases separating them. Germline V gene lookup returns CDR1 MNHEY and CDR2 SVGEGT. CDR3 DNA: TGTGCCAGCTCCACTTACGGGGAGAGTGAAGCTTTCTTT. This encodes CASSTYGESEAFF.

The chain employs TRBV29-1 and TRBJ2-7; the match to TRBD1 covers 8 bases. The CDR3 runs to 14 residues. V shed 4 bases, J shed 0 bases, and the junction held 5 bases outside the gene matches. From germline, CDR1 is SQVTM and CDR2 ANQGSEA. For the CDR3, the DNA is TGCAGCGTTGCAGGGGGCTTAAGCTCCTACGAGCAGTACTTC. This codes for CSVAGGLSSYEQYF.

In its sample, this clonotype was seen many times. This rearrangement joins TRBV30 to TRBJ2-2; D uncertain. The CDR3 has 13 amino acids. V was shortened by 1 base and J by 1 base, with 4 bases between the two germline ends. Germline loops: CDR1 GTSNPN, CDR2 SVGIG (reference sequence). The CDR3 region has the DNA TGTGCCTGGAGTGCCATGAACACCGGGGAGCTGTTTTTT. Its protein is CAWSAMNTGELFF.

J is TRBJ2-1 and V is TRBV20-1; TRBD1 might be the D (6 bases). There are 16 residues in the CDR3. The germline V and J ends were trimmed by 1 base and 6 bases, with 19 bases remaining between them. Germline lookup yields CDR1 DFQATT and CDR2 SNEGSKA (reference sequence). The CDR3 loop is CSARVRGTPKGNEQFF. The CDR3 nucleotides are TGCAGTGCTAGAGTGAGGGGGACACCGAAGGGCAATGAGCAGTTCTTC.

The table lists this clonotype with many counts. The chain recombines TRBV7-9 with TRBJ2-1, with D unclear. Per germline, CDR1 SEHNR and CDR2 FQNEAQ (reference sequence). Trimming removed 2 bases at V and 4 bases at J, with 15 bases between. The CDR3 is made up of 16 amino acids. DNA for the CDR3: TGTGCCAGCAGCTTAAGGACCCCGATTCCTTACAATGAGCAGTTCTTC. Translation gives CASSLRTPIPYNEQFF.

Concerning this clonotype itself: A much larger clone is a single base away; this may be a read error. The CDR3 carries no conserved terminal phenylalanine or tryptophan, so it likely arises from a read error. The gene calls are TRBV6-6 and TRBJ2-1; a possible D gene is TRBD1 (6 bases). CDR3 length equals 16 residues. V was cut by 6 bases and J by 1 base, with 16 bases left in between. The germline V gene encodes CDR1 MNHNY and CDR2 SVGAGI (reference sequence). The chain's CDR3 is CASRPLEGVSYNEQFI. CDR3 coding DNA: TGTGCCAGCAGGCCTCTCGAGGGGGTTTCCTACAATGAGCAGTTCATC.